This T cell receptor beta chain derives from a study of blood T cell repertoires in COVID-19. As for the study in general: From the United States, Italy and Spain came samples of acute and convalescent COVID-19. PBMCs, B-cell-depleted T cells, or T cells were the source of the cDNA or gDNA that made up the material.

How the authors handled the data: Using reference gene primer amplification, nucleated cell counts were estimated. Produced via immunoSEQ multiplex PCR; TCRdb's table is partial and in-frame only. V and J calls and clone size are copied from that table; D and trimming were computed from the DNA. The sample carries some 100,000 clones, around 82% recorded once. This CDR3 is built from 13 residues. The V gene lost 2 bases and the J gene lost 2 bases, with 7 bases spanning the gap. Germline CDR1 KGHSH, CDR2 LQKENI. The sample was peripheral blood. This TCR was recovered from a human donor in a cohort sampled during active or convalescent COVID-19. V is TRBV18 and J is TRBJ2-7, with D possibly TRBD2 on 6 matching bases. The CDR3 region is CASSPSGAYEQYF. CDR3 bases: TGTGCCAGCTCACCATCGGGGGCCTACGAGCAGTACTTC.